This T cell receptor (beta chain) is from a study of cytomegalovirus exposure and HLA in healthy donors. The CDR3 is 13 amino acids. After removal of 3 bases from V and 7 bases from J, the junction contained 4 bases not matched to a gene. The V gene's germline CDR1 is SQVTM and CDR2 ANQGSEA. In the PCR, 60 Vbeta and 13 Jbeta primers were used. The table came from immunoSEQ multiplex PCR; TCRdb's copy has only in-frame clones and leaves some out. The repertoire holds some 240,000 clones, with approximately 78% as singletons. This clonotype originated in a male donor in good health and CMV-seronegative. The chain couples TRBV29-1 to TRBJ1-5, with TRBD1 matching over 9 bases. The sample was PBMCs. As DNA, the CDR3 is TGCAGCGTTGAGGTGACAGGGGGACAGCCCCAGCATTTT. It is translated as CSVEVTGGQPQHF.